The 30 T cell receptor beta chains presented below share a single source sample, sequenced in a study of graft-versus-host responses after intestinal transplantation (dated by TCRdb to the early 2020s). Library preparation used the immunoSEQ multiplex PCR assay. TCRdb retrieved this table from immuneACCESS and kept in-frame rearrangements only. Not all clones are present; in checked studies, unresolved V genes account for under half, and no reason is known for the remainder. The sample table lists fewer than 100,000 clones, around 86% of them with a count of one. The biggest ten clones account for 1.4% of the sample. The sequencing used PBMCs, collected 255 days after intestinal transplant. These receptors were collected from a human patient who received an intestinal transplant, so some T cells may come from the graft donor.

CDR3: CASSYSRGFETQYF. The DNA of the CDR3 is TGTGCCAGCAGTTACTCGCGGGGGTTCGAGACCCAGTACTTC. The chain uses TRBV6-5 and TRBJ2-5; 7 bases match TRBD2. V gave up 0 bases and J gave up 5 bases; unmatched junction bases: 3. This CDR3 has 14 amino acids. Germline CDR1 MNHEY, CDR2 SVGAGI.

The chain links TRBV6-1 to TRBJ2-1; 9 nucleotides align to TRBD2. CDR3 size: 15 residues. CDR1 MNHNS and CDR2 SASEGT come from the germline V gene. Trimming took 6 bases from V and 1 from J; bases not matched to a gene: 4. CDR3 nucleotides: TGTGCCAGCAGCCGCGGGGGGGGATCCTACAATGAGCAGTTCTTC. This sequence encodes CASSRGGGSYNEQFF.

V and J are TRBV2 and TRBJ2-7; no definite D call. V was clipped by 1 base and J by 0 bases, with 13 bases between them. The germline CDR1 and CDR2 sequences are SNHLY and FYNNEI. This CDR3 comprises 16 residues. The CDR3, as DNA: TGTGCCAGCAGTGAAGTAAGCAGGCCCCCCTCCTACGAGCAGTACTTC. It translates to CASSEVSRPPSYEQYF.

In DNA form, the CDR3 reads TGTGCCAGCAGTTTCTCGGACATGAACACTGAAGCTTTCTTT. This gives the protein CASSFSDMNTEAFF. J is TRBJ1-1 and V is TRBV28, with a tentative D call TRBD1 (5 bases). There are 14 residues in the CDR3. Trimming removed 3 bases from V and 0 bases from J, with 8 bases in between. Germline values: CDR1 MDHEN, CDR2 SYDVKM.

V and J are TRBV5-1 and TRBJ2-1; either TRBD1 or TRBD2 may supply D (5 bases each). V was pared by 0 bases and J by 0 bases, with 10 bases between. CDR1 is SGHRS and CDR2 is YFSETQ in the germline V gene. This CDR3 has 16 amino acids. CDR3 nucleotides: TGCGCCAGCAGCTTGGAGGCAGGGAGCTCCTACAATGAGCAGTTCTTC. It is translated as CASSLEAGSSYNEQFF.

DNA for the CDR3: TGTGCCAGCAGTGAAATATTTGGCAACGAGCAGTACTTC. Its protein product is CASSEIFGNEQYF. The chain recombines TRBV6-1 with TRBJ2-7, with D unclear. The V and J ends lost 2 bases and 5 bases respectively, with 10 bases between them. The CDR3 spans 13 residues. Germline CDR1 and CDR2: MNHNS and SASEGT.

The V gene is TRBV6-1, the J gene TRBJ1-1; possible D gene TRBD1, 5 bases. The germline V gene has CDR1 MNHNS and CDR2 SASEGT. Trimming took 6 bases from V and 5 from J, leaving 19 bases between them. The CDR3 totals 15 residues. The CDR3 loop is CASRPLGQTRTEAFF. The CDR3 bases are TGTGCCAGCAGACCCCTGGGGCAGACGAGGACTGAAGCTTTCTTT.

As DNA, the CDR3 is TGCGCCAGCAGCTCAGACAGGGAAAACACTGAAGCTTTCTTT. Its protein is CASSSDRENTEAFF. This chain links TRBV5-1 with TRBJ1-1, with 7 nucleotides matching TRBD1. Looked up from germline, CDR1 is SGHRS and CDR2 is YFSETQ. The CDR3 extends over 14 amino acids. Losses at the gene ends were 3 bases for V and 2 bases for J; bases not matched to a gene: 4.

The chain combines TRBV29-1 with TRBJ1-5, with unresolved D. This CDR3 comprises 13 residues. V was shortened by 5 bases and J by 4 bases, with 12 bases between the two germline ends. The V gene's germline CDR1 is SQVTM and CDR2 ANQGSEA. Here the CDR3 DNA reads TGCAGCGTTATCGGGGAGCCTAATCAGCCCCAGCATTTT. Protein: CSVIGEPNQPQHF.

The chain uses TRBV7-2 and TRBJ1-6; D is ambiguous. Germline CDR1 and CDR2: SGHTA and FQGNSA. The V gene lost 2 bases and the J gene lost 11 bases, with 13 bases spanning the gap. The CDR3 runs to 14 residues. The CDR3 bases are TGTGCCAGCAGCTTATCACCCCCCGTTGCACCCCTCCACTTT. Translating it yields CASSLSPPVAPLHF.

On this clone itself: This same CDR3 is encoded by further DNA sequences in the sample. The J gene is TRBJ2-5, the V gene TRBV5-1; 12 bases are a match to TRBD2. This CDR3 region has 15 residues. V shed 0 bases and J 4 bases; nucleotides not matched to a gene: 1. Germline lookup yields CDR1 SGHRS and CDR2 YFSETQ. The CDR3: CASSLASGGAETQYF. The CDR3 DNA follows: TGCGCCAGCAGCTTGGCTAGCGGGGGGGCAGAGACCCAGTACTTC. Variable domain in full (rest from reference TRBV5-1 and TRBJ2-5): KAGVTQTPRYLIKTRGQQVTLSCSPISGHRSVSWYQQTPGQGLQFLFEYFSETQRNKGNFPGRFSGRQFSNSRSEMNVSTLELGDSALYLCASSLASGGAETQYFGPGTRLLVL.

This clone is a singleton in its sample. This rearrangement joins TRBV15 to TRBJ1-2; D call uncertain. Per germline, CDR1 LNHNV and CDR2 YYDKDF (reference sequence). The V end was cut by 4 bases, the J end by 3 bases, with 12 bases between. The CDR3 length is 14 residues. For the CDR3, the DNA is TGTGCCACCAGCAAGGAGGTTTCGGACTATGGCTACACCTTC. Translating gives CATSKEVSDYGYTF.

This clone was counted a single time. V usage is TRBV5-1 and J usage is TRBJ1-1; D gene uncertain. Germline values: CDR1 SGHRS, CDR2 YFSETQ. The V end lost 2 bases, the J end lost 2 bases, and 19 bases lay between the germline ends. CDR3 length: 17 amino acids. Here the CDR3 reads CASSLEGWWAPNTEAFF. CDR3 DNA: TGCGCCAGCAGCTTAGAGGGATGGTGGGCCCCCAACACTGAAGCTTTCTTT. Complete variable domain (other parts from reference TRBV5-1 and TRBJ1-1): KAGVTQTPRYLIKTRGQQVTLSCSPISGHRSVSWYQQTPGQGLQFLFEYFSETQRNKGNFPGRFSGRQFSNSRSEMNVSTLELGDSALYLCASSLEGWWAPNTEAFFGQGTRLTVV.

CDR3 in amino acids: CASSLAGVSYEQYV. The CDR3 nucleotides read TGTGCCAGCAGTTTGGCAGGCGTCTCCTACGAGCAGTACGTC. The chain is built from TRBV28 and TRBJ2-7; unclear D gene. The CDR3 length is 14 residues. V lost 3 bases and J 0 bases, leaving 9 bases between the germline ends. CDR1 and CDR2 (germline): MDHEN, SYDVKM.

V gene TRBV29-1 combines with J gene TRBJ1-2, with 7 bases identical to TRBD1. V dropped 6 bases and J dropped 5; count of bases not matched to a gene: 12. Germline V gene lookup returns CDR1 SQVTM and CDR2 ANQGSEA. This CDR3 has 14 residues. The CDR3 DNA is TGCAGCGTGTGGGCGGGACAGAGTTCTTATGGCTACACCTTC. It translates to CSVWAGQSSYGYTF.

The chain recombines TRBV19 with TRBJ1-1; unclear D gene. V lost 5 bases and J 0 bases, leaving 10 bases between the germline ends. The CDR3 consists of 14 residues. The germline V gene has CDR1 LNHDA and CDR2 SQIVND (reference sequence). In nucleotides, the CDR3 is TGTGCCAGTAGTGGGGTATTGATGAACACTGAAGCTTTCTTT. Protein: CASSGVLMNTEAFF. The full variable domain, with the rest looked up from reference TRBV19 and TRBJ1-1, is DGGITQSPKYLFRKEGQNVTLSCEQNLNHDAMYWYRQDPGQGLRLIYYSQIVNDFQKGDIAEGYSVSREKKESFPLTVTSAQKNPTAFYLCASSGVLMNTEAFFGQGTRLTVV.

This clone was seen only once. J is TRBJ1-3 and V is TRBV11-3; perhaps TRBD1 as D (6 bases). Trimming cost V 5 bases and J 0 bases, with 11 bases left between them. Germline V gene sequence: CDR1 SGHNT, CDR2 YENEEA. CDR3 length: 15 amino acids. The CDR3 sequence is CASSLGQSSGNTIYF. The CDR3 coding sequence is TGTGCCAGCAGCCTAGGACAGAGCTCTGGAAACACCATATATTTT.

The rearrangement joins TRBV2 to TRBJ1-5; no clear D. With 3 bases removed from V and 5 bases from J, the gap between germline ends came to 17 bases. The CDR3 totals 16 residues. In germline, CDR1 is SNHLY, CDR2 FYNNEI. CDR3 DNA sequence: TGTGCCAGCAGTGAGCAGCTTCAATATCGGGATCAGCCCCAGCATTTT. The encoded protein is CASSEQLQYRDQPQHF.

This chain connects TRBV7-9 to TRBJ1-6; TRBD1 agrees at 7 bases. CDR1 is SEHNR and CDR2 is FQNEAQ in the germline V gene (reference sequence). Trimming took 6 bases from V and 4 from J; bases not matched to a gene: 0. The CDR3 has 13 residues. CDR3: CASRQGYNSPLHF. The CDR3 DNA follows: TGTGCCAGCAGACAGGGGTATAATTCACCCCTCCACTTT.

Concerning this clone: Mismatch with germline at one junction end may stem from a read error. V is TRBV7-9 and J is TRBJ1-3; D is possibly TRBD1 (6 bases). The CDR3 runs to 12 residues. The V gene's germline CDR1 is SEHNR and CDR2 FQNEAQ (reference sequence). DNA for the CDR3: TGTGCCAGCAGCTTAGCAGATACAGGGCAGGATTTT. This sequence encodes CASSLADTGQDF.

The CDR3 DNA reads as TGTGCCAGCAGTGGGACAGGGGGGAATCAGCCCCAGCATTTT. Translation: CASSGTGGNQPQHF. The chain is built from TRBV2 and TRBJ1-5; 10 bases align to TRBD1. CDR1 is SNHLY and CDR2 is FYNNEI in the germline V gene. The CDR3 has 14 amino acids. Trimming cost V 4 bases and J 4 bases; bases outside gene matches: 1.

The chain is built from TRBV19 and TRBJ2-7; the D gene is possibly TRBD1 (6 bases). There are 11 residues in the CDR3. Germline values: CDR1 LNHDA, CDR2 SQIVND (reference sequence). Trimming cost V 3 bases and J 6 bases, with 6 bases left between them. CDR3 residues: CASSIRGEQYF. The DNA for the CDR3 is TGTGCCAGTAGTATCAGGGGCGAGCAGTACTTC.

This chain links TRBV7-2 with TRBJ1-5; D is possibly TRBD1 (6 bases). V was cut by 7 bases and J by 8 bases, with 21 bases left in between. Germline CDR1 is SGHTA and CDR2 is FQGNSA. This CDR3 contains 15 residues. The chain's CDR3 is CASTVVGGGPEPQHF. The CDR3 DNA reads as TGTGCCAGCACCGTGGTGGGGGGGGGCCCCGAGCCCCAGCATTTT.

This chain uses TRBV19 with TRBJ1-6; 9 bases fit TRBD1. Germline lookup yields CDR1 LNHDA and CDR2 SQIVND (reference sequence). V shed 3 bases, J shed 7 bases, and the junction held 4 bases outside the gene matches. The CDR3 consists of 15 residues. The DNA for the CDR3 is TGTGCCAGTAGTATTATGGGACAGGGAAATTCACCCCTCCACTTT. Amino acid sequence: CASSIMGQGNSPLHF. Supplemented by reference TRBV19 and TRBJ1-6, the full variable domain reads DGGITQSPKYLFRKEGQNVTLSCEQNLNHDAMYWYRQDPGQGLRLIYYSQIVNDFQKGDIAEGYSVSREKKESFPLTVTSAQKNPTAFYLCASSIMGQGNSPLHFGNGTRLTVT.

The V call is TRBV6-1, the J call TRBJ1-2; 8 nucleotides align to TRBD1. The CDR3 sequence is 15 residues long. Germline V CDR1 and CDR2: MNHNS, SASEGT. The V and J ends lost 2 bases and 2 bases, in that order; junction bases with no gene match: 4. Here the CDR3 DNA reads TGTGCCAGCAGTGAACAGGGGGCGTCAAACTATGGCTACACCTTC. Translating it yields CASSEQGASNYGYTF.

The V gene is TRBV4-1, the J gene TRBJ1-6; no clear D. This CDR3 comprises 17 residues. CDR1 is MGHRA, CDR2 YSYEKL, per germline. Trimming pared 0 bases from V and 0 bases from J, leaving 9 bases between. The CDR3 loop reads CASSQDVGSSYNSPLHF. CDR3 bases: TGCGCCAGCAGCCAAGATGTAGGAAGCTCCTATAATTCACCCCTCCACTTT.

The chain recombines TRBV11-2 with TRBJ2-3, with 10 nucleotides matching TRBD2. Losses at the gene ends were 1 base for V and 1 base for J; bases not matched to a gene: 2. CDR3 length: 16 residues. Germline CDR1 reads SGHAT; CDR2 reads FQNNGV. CDR3 DNA sequence: TGTGCCAGCAGCTTAGGAGCGGGGGGGGGCACAGATACGCAGTATTTT. Its translation is CASSLGAGGGTDTQYF.

The chain employs TRBV10-3 and TRBJ2-1, with TRBD2 identical over 8 bases. The length of the CDR3 is 15 residues. The V gene end was trimmed by 0 bases and the J gene end by 4 bases; junction bases not matched to a gene: 2. Per germline, CDR1 ENHRY and CDR2 SYGVKD. The CDR3 region has the DNA TGTGCCATCAGTGAGTCTGGCGGGGGGTACAATGAGCAGTTCTTC. It is translated as CAISESGGGYNEQFF.

The gene calls are TRBV5-1 and TRBJ1-2; possibly TRBD1 for D (5 bases). Between the trimmed V and J ends, which lost 1 base and 4 bases, there was a span of 11 bases. This CDR3 has 14 residues. CDR1 and CDR2 from the germline V gene are SGHRS and YFSETQ. The CDR3 region is CASSLYQGTYGYTF. The CDR3 DNA sequence: TGCGCCAGCAGCTTGTACCAGGGAACCTATGGCTACACCTTC.

The V and J genes are TRBV5-4 and TRBJ1-5; D is ambiguous. The germline gives CDR1 SGHNT, CDR2 YYREEE (reference sequence). This CDR3 spans 15 amino acids. Trimming stripped 1 base from V and 3 bases from J, with 11 bases between. The CDR3 loop is CASSLWGLLNQPQHF. For the CDR3, the DNA is TGTGCCAGCAGCTTGTGGGGATTACTCAATCAGCCCCAGCATTTT.